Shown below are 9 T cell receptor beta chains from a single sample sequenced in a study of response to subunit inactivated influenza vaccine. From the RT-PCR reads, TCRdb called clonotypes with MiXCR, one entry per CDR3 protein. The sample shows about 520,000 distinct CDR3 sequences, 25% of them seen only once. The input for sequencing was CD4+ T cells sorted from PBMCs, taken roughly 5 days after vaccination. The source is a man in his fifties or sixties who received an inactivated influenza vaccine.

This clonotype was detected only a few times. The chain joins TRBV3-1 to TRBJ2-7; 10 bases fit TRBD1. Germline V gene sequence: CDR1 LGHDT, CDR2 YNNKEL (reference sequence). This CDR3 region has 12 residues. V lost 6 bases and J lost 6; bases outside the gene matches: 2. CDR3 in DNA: TGTGCCAGCAGGACAGGGGGCTCCGAGCAGTACTTC. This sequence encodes CASRTGGSEQYF.

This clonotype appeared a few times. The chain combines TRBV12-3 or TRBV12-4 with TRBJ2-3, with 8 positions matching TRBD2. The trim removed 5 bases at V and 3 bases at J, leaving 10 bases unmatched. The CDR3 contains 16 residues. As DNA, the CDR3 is TGTGCCAGCAGTCCCCGGGGGGGCGGTCGGACAGATACGCAGTATTTT. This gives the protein CASSPRGGGRTDTQYF.

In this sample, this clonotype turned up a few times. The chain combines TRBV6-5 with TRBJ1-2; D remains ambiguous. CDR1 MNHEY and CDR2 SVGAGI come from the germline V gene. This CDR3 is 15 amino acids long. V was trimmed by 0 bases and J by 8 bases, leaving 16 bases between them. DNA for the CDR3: TGTGCCAGCAGTTACTCGTTGGGTACTGGGAGCGGCTACACCTTC. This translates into CASSYSLGTGSGYTF.

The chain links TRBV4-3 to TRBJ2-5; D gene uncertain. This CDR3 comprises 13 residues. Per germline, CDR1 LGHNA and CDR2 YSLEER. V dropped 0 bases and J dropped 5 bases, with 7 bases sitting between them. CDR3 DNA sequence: TGCGCCAGCAGCCAAGATGTGGCGGAGACCCAGTACTTC. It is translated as CASSQDVAETQYF.

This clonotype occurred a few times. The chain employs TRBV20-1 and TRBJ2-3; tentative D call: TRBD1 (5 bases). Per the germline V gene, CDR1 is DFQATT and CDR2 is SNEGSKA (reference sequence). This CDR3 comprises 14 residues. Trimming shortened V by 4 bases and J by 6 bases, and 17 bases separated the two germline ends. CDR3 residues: CSATQVLGTDTQYF. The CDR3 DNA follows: TGCAGTGCTACACAGGTGTTAGGTACGGATACGCAGTATTTT.

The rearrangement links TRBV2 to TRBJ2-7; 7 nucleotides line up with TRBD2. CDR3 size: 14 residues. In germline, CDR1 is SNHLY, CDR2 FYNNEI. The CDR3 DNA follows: TGTGCAGGATCGAGGGAGGGGCCGGCCTACGAGCAGTACTTC. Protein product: CAGSREGPAYEQYF.

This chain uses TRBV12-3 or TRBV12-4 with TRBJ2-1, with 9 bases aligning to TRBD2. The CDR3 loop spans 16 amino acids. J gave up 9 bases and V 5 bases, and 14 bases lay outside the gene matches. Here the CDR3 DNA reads TGTGCCAGCAGTACCTCTAGGCGGGGGGGCCTGCTTGAGCAGTTCTTC. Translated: CASSTSRRGGLLEQFF.

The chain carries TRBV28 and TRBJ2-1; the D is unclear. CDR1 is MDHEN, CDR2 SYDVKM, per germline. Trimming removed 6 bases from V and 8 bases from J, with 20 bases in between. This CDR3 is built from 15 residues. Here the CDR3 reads CASSPVSWGTDEQFF. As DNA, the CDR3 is TGTGCCAGCAGCCCGGTTAGTTGGGGTACCGATGAGCAGTTCTTC.

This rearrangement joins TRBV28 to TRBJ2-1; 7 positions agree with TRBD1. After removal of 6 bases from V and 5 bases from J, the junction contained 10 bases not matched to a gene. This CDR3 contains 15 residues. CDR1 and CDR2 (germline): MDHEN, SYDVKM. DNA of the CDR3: TGTGCCAGCAGGTCCGTCGACAGGGTTAACAATGAGCAGTTCTTC. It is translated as CASRSVDRVNNEQFF.